The T cell receptor beta chain described here comes from a study of vaccination and CD4 T cells after COVID-19. Study-wide background: Overlapping spike pools from SARS-CoV-2 and HCoV-NL63, HCoV-OC43 and HCoV-229E served as culture stimuli.

Concerning this clonotype itself: Its antigen is as yet unknown.

The Oncomine TCR Beta short-read assay generated sequence data from the DNA of cultured CD4+ T cells. TCRdb fed the PCR reads into MiXCR, producing one record per CDR3 protein. The top ten hold around a sixth of the sample, which has roughly 20,000 distinct CDR3 sequences, less than 30% seen once. CDR1 is DFQATT and CDR2 is SNEGSKA in the germline V gene (reference sequence). The trim removed 6 bases at V and 3 bases at J, leaving 8 bases unmatched. This CDR3 is 14 amino acids long. The treatment is: roughly ten-day PBMC culture with coronavirus spike peptide pools or control peptides (ViraFEST assay).

This clonotype was sampled from a human donor with COVID-19. The rearrangement links TRBV20-1 to TRBJ1-5; 7 nucleotides match TRBD1. Sequencing was performed on cultured CD4+ T cells from blood. As DNA, the CDR3 is TGCAGTGCCATGACAGGGATGATCAATCAGCCCCAGCATTTT. Protein: CSAMTGMINQPQHF.